The 12 T cell receptor beta chains given below trace back to one sample, sequenced in a study of CD8+ T cells in alopecia areata. Sequencing relied on a cDNA template that was reverse transcribed from extracted RNA. Only in-frame clones appear in the TCRdb table, and some are missing; sequencing was by immunoSEQ multiplex PCR. The table has more than 200,000 clones, 67% seen once. The input for sequencing was CD4+ T cells sorted from blood, taken at week 0. These receptors all stem from a human donor with alopecia areata.

This clone was observed once. The chain carries TRBV19 and TRBJ2-7; maybe TRBD2 (5 bases). The CDR3 sequence is 12 residues long. The ends were cut back, 6 bases at V and 4 bases at J, with 10 bases in the middle. Per germline, CDR1 LNHDA and CDR2 SQIVND (reference sequence). The CDR3 loop reads CASSDRGYEQYF. DNA of the CDR3: TGTGCCAGTAGCGATCGGGGTTACGAGCAGTACTTC.

This chain connects TRBV18 to TRBJ1-5; 7 bases match TRBD1. Germline-derived CDR1 and CDR2 are KGHSH and LQKENI. The CDR3 loop spans 16 amino acids. V gave up 1 base and J gave up 7 bases; unmatched junction bases: 10. For the CDR3, the DNA is TGTGCCAGCTCACCACTCGAACAGGGGATAGACCAGCCCCAGCATTTT. Amino acid sequence: CASSPLEQGIDQPQHF.

This chain connects TRBV9 to TRBJ1-2, with 10 bases that match TRBD1. Looked up from germline, CDR1 is SGDLS and CDR2 is YYNGEE. The CDR3 length is 15 residues. V lost 4 bases, J lost 2 bases, and 5 bases stayed unmatched. CDR3 DNA: TGTGCCAGCAGCCAGACAGGGGGCAAGAACTATGGCTACACCTTC. As protein: CASSQTGGKNYGYTF.

The CDR3 sequence: CASSLSQGGYGYTF. CDR3 DNA: TGTGCCAGCAGCTTATCACAGGGCGGCTATGGCTACACCTTC. This chain joins TRBV5-4 and TRBJ1-2; TRBD1 might be the D (6 bases). The CDR3 runs 14 residues. Per the germline V gene, CDR1 is SGHNT and CDR2 is YYREEE (reference sequence). Trimming removed 2 bases at V and 4 bases at J, with 12 bases between. Full variable domain (remainder filled in from reference TRBV5-4 and TRBJ1-2): ETGVTQSPTHLIKTRGQQVTLRCSSQSGHNTVSWYQQALGQGPQFIFQYYREEENGRGNFPPRFSGLQFPNYSSELNVNALELDDSALYLCASSLSQGGYGYTFGSGTRLTVV.

This clone occurred once. The chain joins TRBV6-5 to TRBJ1-2; D gene ambiguous. The CDR3 covers 13 residues. CDR1 is MNHEY and CDR2 is SVGAGI in the germline V gene. V lost 8 bases and J lost 4, with 14 bases in between. CDR3 in amino acids: CASQMRETYGYTF. The CDR3 DNA reads TGTGCCAGCCAGATGAGGGAGACCTATGGCTACACCTTC.

Comments on this clone: The sample holds other DNA sequences that translate to the same CDR3. The chain links TRBV30 to TRBJ1-5, with D hard to call. CDR1 and CDR2 from the germline V gene are GTSNPN and SVGIG (reference sequence). V shed 3 bases and J shed 0 bases, with 9 bases lying between them. The CDR3 is 14 residues long. CDR3 in amino acids: CAWSAHSSNQPQHF. DNA of the CDR3: TGTGCCTGGAGCGCCCACAGTAGCAATCAGCCCCAGCATTTT. The full variable domain, rest sourced from reference TRBV30 and TRBJ1-5, is SQTIHQWPATLVQPVGSPLSLECTVEGTSNPNLYWYRQAAGRGLQLLFYSVGIGQISSEVPQNLSASRPQDRQFILSSKKLLLSDSGFYLCAWSAHSSNQPQHFGDGTRLSIL.

This clone was detected a few times. This sample also contains other DNA sequences that code for the same CDR3. V usage is TRBV30 and J usage is TRBJ1-1; TRBD1 aligns across 8 bases. The CDR3 sequence is 13 residues long. Per germline, CDR1 GTSNPN and CDR2 SVGIG (reference sequence). Germline trimming cut 3 bases from V and 3 bases from J; bases unmatched to any gene: 3. The CDR3 loop reads CAWSRQGYTEAFF. The CDR3, as DNA: TGTGCCTGGAGCAGACAGGGGTACACTGAAGCTTTCTTT.

The CDR3 bases are TGTGCCAGCAGCCTACAGGCTAACTATGGCTACACCTTC. Translated, it gives CASSLQANYGYTF. The chain joins TRBV11-1 to TRBJ1-2, with a tentative D call TRBD1 (5 bases). The CDR3 has 13 residues. Germline V gene lookup returns CDR1 SGHAT and CDR2 FQDESV (reference sequence). V lost 5 bases, J lost 0 bases, and 7 bases lay in between.

The genes are TRBV6-5 and TRBJ1-6; 8 bases align to TRBD1. V lost 4 bases and J lost 7; bases outside the gene matches: 9. CDR3 length: 16 amino acids. Germline V gene sequence: CDR1 MNHEY, CDR2 SVGAGI. CDR3 nucleotide sequence: TGTGCCAGCAGTTCCCACCAGGGGGCAGGGAATTCACCCCTCCACTTT. Translation: CASSSHQGAGNSPLHF.

The chain joins TRBV12-5 to TRBJ2-5, with 9 bases lining up with TRBD2. The length of the CDR3 is 13 residues. With 6 bases clipped from V and 4 bases from J, the junction kept 3 bases outside the gene matches. Germline V lookup: CDR1 LGHNT, CDR2 FRNRAP. The chain's CDR3 is CASGLSGGETQYF. The CDR3 DNA is TGTGCTAGTGGACTTAGCGGGGGAGAGACCCAGTACTTC.

The rearrangement joins TRBV5-5 to TRBJ2-7; D unclear. From germline, CDR1 is SGHKS and CDR2 YYEKEE (reference sequence). The CDR3 contains 13 residues. V shed 5 bases and J shed 2 bases, with 11 bases lying between them. For the CDR3, the DNA is TGTGCCAGCAGGCTGGCAGGTACCTACGAGCAGTACTTC. Its translation: CASRLAGTYEQYF.

The rearrangement joins TRBV10-3 to TRBJ2-1; TRBD2 is a possible D gene (5 bases). Deletions cut 0 bases from V and 6 bases from J, with 6 bases between. The germline gives CDR1 ENHRY, CDR2 SYGVKD. The CDR3 covers 13 residues. The CDR3 nucleotides read TGTGCCATCAGTGAGTCGAGGGCCAATGAGCAGTTCTTC. As protein: CAISESRANEQFF.